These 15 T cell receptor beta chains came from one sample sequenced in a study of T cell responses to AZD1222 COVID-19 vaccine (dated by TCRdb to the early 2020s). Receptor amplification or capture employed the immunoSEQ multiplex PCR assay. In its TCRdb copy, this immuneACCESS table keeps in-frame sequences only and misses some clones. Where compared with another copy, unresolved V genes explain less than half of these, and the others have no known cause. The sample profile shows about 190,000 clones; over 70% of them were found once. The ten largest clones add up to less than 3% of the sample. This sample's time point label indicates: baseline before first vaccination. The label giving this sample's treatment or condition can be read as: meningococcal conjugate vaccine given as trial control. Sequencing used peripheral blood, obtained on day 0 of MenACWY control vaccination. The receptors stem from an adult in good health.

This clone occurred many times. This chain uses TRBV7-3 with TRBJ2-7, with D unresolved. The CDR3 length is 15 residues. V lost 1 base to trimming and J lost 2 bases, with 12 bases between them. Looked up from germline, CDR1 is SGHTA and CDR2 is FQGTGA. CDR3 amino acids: CASSLMVGQAYEQYF. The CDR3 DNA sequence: TGTGCCAGCAGCTTAATGGTGGGCCAGGCCTACGAGCAGTACTTC.

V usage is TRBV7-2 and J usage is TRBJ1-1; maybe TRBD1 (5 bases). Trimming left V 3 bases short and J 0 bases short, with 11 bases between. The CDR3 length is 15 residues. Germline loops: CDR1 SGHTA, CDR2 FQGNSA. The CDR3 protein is CASSFRDGMNTEAFF. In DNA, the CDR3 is TGTGCCAGCAGCTTCCGGGACGGGATGAACACTGAAGCTTTCTTT.

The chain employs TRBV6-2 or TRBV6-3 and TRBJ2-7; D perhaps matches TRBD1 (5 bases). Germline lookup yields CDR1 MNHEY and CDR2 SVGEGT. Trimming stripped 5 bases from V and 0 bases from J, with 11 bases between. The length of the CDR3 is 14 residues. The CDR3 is CASSQQVLSYEQYF. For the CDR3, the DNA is TGTGCCAGCAGTCAACAGGTCCTCTCCTACGAGCAGTACTTC.

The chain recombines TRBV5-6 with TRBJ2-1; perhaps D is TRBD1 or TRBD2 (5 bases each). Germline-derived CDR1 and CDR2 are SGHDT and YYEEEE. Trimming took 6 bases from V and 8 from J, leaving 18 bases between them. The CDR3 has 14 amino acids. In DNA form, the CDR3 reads TGTGCCAGCACCTCCTTGGGGGTGGCTTATGAGCAGTTCTTC. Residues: CASTSLGVAYEQFF. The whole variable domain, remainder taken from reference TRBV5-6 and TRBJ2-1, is DAGVTQSPTHLIKTRGQQVTLRCSPKSGHDTVSWYQQALGQGPQFIFQYYEEEERQRGNFPDRFSGHQFPNYSSELNVNALLLGDSALYLCASTSLGVAYEQFFGPGTRLTVL.

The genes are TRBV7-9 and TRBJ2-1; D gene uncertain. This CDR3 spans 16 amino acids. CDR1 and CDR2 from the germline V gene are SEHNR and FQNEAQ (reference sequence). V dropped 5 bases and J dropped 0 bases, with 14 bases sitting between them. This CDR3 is CASSIVVSSSYNEQFF. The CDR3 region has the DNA TGTGCCAGCAGCATAGTGGTTTCAAGCTCCTACAATGAGCAGTTCTTC.

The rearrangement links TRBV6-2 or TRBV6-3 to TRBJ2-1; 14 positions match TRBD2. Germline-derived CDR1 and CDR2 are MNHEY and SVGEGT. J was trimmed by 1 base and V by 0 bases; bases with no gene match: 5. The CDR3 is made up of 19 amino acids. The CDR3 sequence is CASSYSRTSGRSSYNEQFF. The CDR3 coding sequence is TGTGCCAGCAGTTACTCGAGGACTAGCGGGAGGTCGTCCTACAATGAGCAGTTCTTC.

This CDR3 is CASRPGTGSSAGAEAFF. The CDR3 DNA reads TGCGCCAGCCGTCCCGGGACAGGCTCCAGCGCCGGGGCTGAAGCTTTCTTT. The chain couples TRBV5-1 to TRBJ1-1; the match to TRBD1 covers 8 bases. J was trimmed by 6 bases and V by 7 bases; bases with no gene match: 20. The CDR3 runs to 17 residues. From germline, CDR1 is SGHRS and CDR2 YFSETQ.

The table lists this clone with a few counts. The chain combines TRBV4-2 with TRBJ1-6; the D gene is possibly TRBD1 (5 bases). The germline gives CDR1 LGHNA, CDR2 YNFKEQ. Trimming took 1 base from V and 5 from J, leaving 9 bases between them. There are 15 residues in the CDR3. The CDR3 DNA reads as TGTGCCAGCAGCCAAGGAGGGACTAATAATTCACCCCTCCACTTT. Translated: CASSQGGTNNSPLHF.

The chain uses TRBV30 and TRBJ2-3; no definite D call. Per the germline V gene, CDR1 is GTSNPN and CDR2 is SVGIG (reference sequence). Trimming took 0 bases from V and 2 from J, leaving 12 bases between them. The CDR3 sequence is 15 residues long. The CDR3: CAWSVGGVDTDTQYF. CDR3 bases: TGTGCCTGGAGTGTAGGTGGGGTCGACACAGATACGCAGTATTTT.

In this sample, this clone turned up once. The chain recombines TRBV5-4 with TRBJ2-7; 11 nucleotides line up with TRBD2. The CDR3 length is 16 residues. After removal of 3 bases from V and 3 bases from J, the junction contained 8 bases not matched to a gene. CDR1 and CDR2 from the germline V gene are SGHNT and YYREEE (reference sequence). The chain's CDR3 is CASSSGRGTSGYEQYF. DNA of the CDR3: TGTGCCAGCAGCTCTGGAAGAGGGACTAGCGGCTACGAGCAGTACTTC.

The CDR3 DNA reads TGTGCCATCGCAGTACGACAGGATGGAGGTCAGCCCCAGCATTTT. Its translation: CAIAVRQDGGQPQHF. This chain uses TRBV10-3 with TRBJ1-5; D perhaps matches TRBD1 (6 bases). The germline V gene encodes CDR1 ENHRY and CDR2 SYGVKD. Trimming removed 8 bases from V and 6 bases from J, with 20 bases in between. The CDR3 contains 15 residues.

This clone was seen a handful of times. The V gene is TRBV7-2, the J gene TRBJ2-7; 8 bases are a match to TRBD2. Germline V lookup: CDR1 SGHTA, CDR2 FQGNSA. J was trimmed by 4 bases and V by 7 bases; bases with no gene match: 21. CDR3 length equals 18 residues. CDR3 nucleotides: TGTGCCAGCACGAATAACGGGGGGGGTGCGAGAGGCTTTTACGAGCAGTACTTC. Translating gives CASTNNGGGARGFYEQYF.

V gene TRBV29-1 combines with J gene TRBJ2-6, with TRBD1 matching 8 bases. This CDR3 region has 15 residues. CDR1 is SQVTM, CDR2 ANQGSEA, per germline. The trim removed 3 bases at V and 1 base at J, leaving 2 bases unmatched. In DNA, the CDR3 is TGCAGCGTTGACAGGGGGCTTTCTGGGGCCAACGTCCTGACTTTC. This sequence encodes CSVDRGLSGANVLTF.

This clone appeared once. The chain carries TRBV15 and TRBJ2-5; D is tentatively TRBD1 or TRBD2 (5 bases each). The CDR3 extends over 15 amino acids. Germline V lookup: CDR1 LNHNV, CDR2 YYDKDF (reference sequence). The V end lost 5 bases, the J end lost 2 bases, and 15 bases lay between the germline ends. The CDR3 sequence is CATSATGTRQETQYF. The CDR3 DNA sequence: TGTGCCACCAGCGCAACCGGGACGAGACAAGAGACCCAGTACTTC.

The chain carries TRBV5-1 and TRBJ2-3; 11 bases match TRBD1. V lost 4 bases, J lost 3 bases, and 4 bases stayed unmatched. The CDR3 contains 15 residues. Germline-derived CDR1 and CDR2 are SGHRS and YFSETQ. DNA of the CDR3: TGCGCCAGCAGCGGACAGGGGGCCGTAACAGATACGCAGTATTTT. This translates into CASSGQGAVTDTQYF.